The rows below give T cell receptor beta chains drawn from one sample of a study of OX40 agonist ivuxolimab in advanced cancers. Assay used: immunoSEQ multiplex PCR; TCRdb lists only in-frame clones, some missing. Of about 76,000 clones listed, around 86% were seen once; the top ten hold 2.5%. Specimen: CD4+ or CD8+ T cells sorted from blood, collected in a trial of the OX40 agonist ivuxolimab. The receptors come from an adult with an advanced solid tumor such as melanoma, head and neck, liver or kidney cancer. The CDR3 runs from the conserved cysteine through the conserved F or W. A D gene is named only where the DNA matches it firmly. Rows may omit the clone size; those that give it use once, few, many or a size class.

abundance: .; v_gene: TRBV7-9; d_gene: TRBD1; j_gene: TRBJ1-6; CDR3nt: TGTGCCAGCAGCTGGGGACAGAATAATTCACCCCTCCACTTT; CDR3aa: CASSWGQNNSPLHF
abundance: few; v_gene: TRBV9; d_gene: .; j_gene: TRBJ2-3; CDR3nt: TGTGCCAGCAGCGCCCTAGAAGCAGATACGCAGTATTTT; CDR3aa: CASSALEADTQYF
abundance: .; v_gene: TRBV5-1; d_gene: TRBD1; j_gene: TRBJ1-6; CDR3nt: TGCGCCAGCAGCTTGGCCTTCGGACAGGGGGCACGGACTAGTAATTCACCCCTCCACTTT; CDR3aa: CASSLAFGQGARTSNSPLHF
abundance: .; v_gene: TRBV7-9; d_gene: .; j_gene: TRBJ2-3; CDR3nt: TGTGCCAGCAGTGTAATACAGGGCACAGATACGCAGTATTTT; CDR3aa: CASSVIQGTDTQYF
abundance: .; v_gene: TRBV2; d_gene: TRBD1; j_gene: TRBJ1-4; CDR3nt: TGTGCCAGCAGTGAAATGTCGCTTGGGACAGGCGAAAAACTGTTTTTT; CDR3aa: CASSEMSLGTGEKLFF
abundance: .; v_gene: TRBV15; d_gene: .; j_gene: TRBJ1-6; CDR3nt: TGTGCCACCAGCAGTGACCTGAGCTCCTATAATTCACCCCTCCACTTT; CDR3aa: CATSSDLSSYNSPLHF
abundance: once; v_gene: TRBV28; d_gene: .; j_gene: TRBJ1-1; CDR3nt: TGTGCCAGCGTGCTCGGGGACGGGGGGCAGAACACTGAAGCTTTCTTT; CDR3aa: CASVLGDGGQNTEAFF
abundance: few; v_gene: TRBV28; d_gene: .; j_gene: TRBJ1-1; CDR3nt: TGTGCCATTCTGGGGGAGTGGAACACTGAAGCTTTCTTT; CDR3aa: CAILGEWNTEAFF
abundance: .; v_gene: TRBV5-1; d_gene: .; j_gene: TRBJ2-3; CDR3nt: TGCGCCAGCAGCTACGGGGCAGGGACCACAGATACGCAGTATTTT; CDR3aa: CASSYGAGTTDTQYF
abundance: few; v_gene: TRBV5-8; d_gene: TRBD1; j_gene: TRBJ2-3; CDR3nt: TGTGCCAGCAGCTCGGGACAGCACACAGATACGCAGTATTTT; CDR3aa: CASSSGQHTDTQYF
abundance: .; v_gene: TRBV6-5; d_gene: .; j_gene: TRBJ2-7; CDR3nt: TGTGCCAGCAGTTCAAACAGGGTCGAGCAGTACTTC; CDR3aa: CASSSNRVEQYF
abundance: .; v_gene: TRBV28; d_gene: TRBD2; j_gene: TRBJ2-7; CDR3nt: TGTGCCAGCAGTATCCCCGCGGGGGGGGTCTACGAGCAGTACTTC; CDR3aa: CASSIPAGGVYEQYF
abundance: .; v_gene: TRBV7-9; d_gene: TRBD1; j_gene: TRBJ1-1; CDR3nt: TGTGCCAGCAGCTATAACAGGGGACTCTCCACTGAAGCTTTCTTT; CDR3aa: CASSYNRGLSTEAFF
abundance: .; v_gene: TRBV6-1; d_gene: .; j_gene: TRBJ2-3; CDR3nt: TGTGCCAGCATTTCATCACAGGGCAGGGCAGATACGCAGTATTTT; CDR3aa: CASISSQGRADTQYF
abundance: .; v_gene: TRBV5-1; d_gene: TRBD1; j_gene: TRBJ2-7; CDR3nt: TGCGCCAGCAGCTTGGAGGGGACAGGGGGCGAGCAGTACTTC; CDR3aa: CASSLEGTGGEQYF
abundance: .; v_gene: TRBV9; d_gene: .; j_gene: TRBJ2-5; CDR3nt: TGTGCCAGCAACGGGGACTGGCAAGAGACCCAGTACTTC; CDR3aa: CASNGDWQETQYF
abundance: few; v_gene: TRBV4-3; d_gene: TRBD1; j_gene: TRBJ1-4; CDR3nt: TGCGCCAGCAGCCAAGTAGGGGGCACTAATGAAAAACTGTTTTTT; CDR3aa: CASSQVGGTNEKLFF
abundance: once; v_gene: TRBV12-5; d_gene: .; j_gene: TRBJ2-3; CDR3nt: TGTGCTAGTGGTTTGGTTTGGGAGTCAGCGCGGCCAGATACGCAGTATTTT; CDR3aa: CASGLVWESARPDTQYF
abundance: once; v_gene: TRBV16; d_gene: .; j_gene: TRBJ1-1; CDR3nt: TGTGCCAGCAGCCAATCGGTCGGGGGAACTATGAACACTGAAGCTTTCTTT; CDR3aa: CASSQSVGGTMNTEAFF
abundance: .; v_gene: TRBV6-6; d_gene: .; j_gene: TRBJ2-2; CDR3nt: TGTGCCAGCCGAATTTCGAACACCGGGGAGCTGTTTTTT; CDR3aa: CASRISNTGELFF
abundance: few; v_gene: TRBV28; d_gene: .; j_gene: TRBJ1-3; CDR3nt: TGTGCCCGCGCGGGACGAAGCTCTGGAAACACCATATATTTT; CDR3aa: CARAGRSSGNTIYF
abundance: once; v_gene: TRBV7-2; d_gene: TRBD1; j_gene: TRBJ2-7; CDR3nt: TGTGCCAGCAGCTTAGACGGCCGGACAGGGACCTCCTACGAGCAGTACTTC; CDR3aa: CASSLDGRTGTSYEQYF
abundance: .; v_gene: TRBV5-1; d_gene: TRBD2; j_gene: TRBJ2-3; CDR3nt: TGCGCCAGCAGTCCTAGCGGGGGGAGCACAGATACGCAGTATTTT; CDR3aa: CASSPSGGSTDTQYF
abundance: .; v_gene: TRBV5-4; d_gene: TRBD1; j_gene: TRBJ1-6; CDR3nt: TGTGCCAGCAACCTGGACAGGGCGATCTCACCCCTCCACTTT; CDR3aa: CASNLDRAISPLHF
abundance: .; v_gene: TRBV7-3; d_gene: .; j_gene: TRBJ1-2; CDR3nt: TGTGCCAGCAGCCTATCGCGGGACAACTATGGCTACACCTTC; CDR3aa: CASSLSRDNYGYTF
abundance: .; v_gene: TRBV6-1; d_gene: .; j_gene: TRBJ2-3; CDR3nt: TGTGCCAGCAGTGAAACGGACACAGATACGCAGTATTTT; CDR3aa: CASSETDTDTQYF
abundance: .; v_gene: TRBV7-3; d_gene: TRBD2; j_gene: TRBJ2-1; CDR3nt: TGTGCCAGCAGCCGGGATAGCGGGGCCGGAACCCACTCCTACAATGAGCAGTTCTTC; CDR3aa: CASSRDSGAGTHSYNEQFF
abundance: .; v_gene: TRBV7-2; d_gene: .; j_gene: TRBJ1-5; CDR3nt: TGTGCCAGCAGCATGGGAGATCAGCCCCAGCATTTT; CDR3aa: CASSMGDQPQHF
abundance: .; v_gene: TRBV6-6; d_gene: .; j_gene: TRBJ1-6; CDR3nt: TGTGCCAGCAGGACCGAGGGTTATTCACCCCTCCACTTT; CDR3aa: CASRTEGYSPLHF
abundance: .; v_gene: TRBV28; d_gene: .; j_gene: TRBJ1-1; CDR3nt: TGTGCCAGCAGGGCAAGTAAAACTGAAGCTTTCTTT; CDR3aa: CASRASKTEAFF
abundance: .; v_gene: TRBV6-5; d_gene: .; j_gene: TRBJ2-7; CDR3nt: TGTGCCAGCACCTCAAGGGGCTCCTACGAGCAGTACTTC; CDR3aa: CASTSRGSYEQYF
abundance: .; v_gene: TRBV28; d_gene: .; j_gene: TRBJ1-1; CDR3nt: TGTGCCAGCACCTCACAGGGAGAAACTGAAGCTTTCTTT; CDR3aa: CASTSQGETEAFF
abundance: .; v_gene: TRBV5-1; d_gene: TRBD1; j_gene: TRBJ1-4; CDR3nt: TGCGCCAGCAGCGTGACAGGGGGTGGTGAAAAACTGTTTTTT; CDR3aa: CASSVTGGGEKLFF